This T cell receptor (beta chain) comes out of a study of identical twins. Findings of the study overall: Out-of-frame alpha sequences common to twins exhibited an excess of low generation probability. Less excess twin sharing appeared in beta out-of-frame sequences.

Germline values: CDR1 LNHNV, CDR2 YYDKDF (reference sequence). V was clipped by 0 bases and J by 3 bases, with 12 bases between them. The CDR3 consists of 16 residues. cDNA molecules carried unique molecular identifiers, and template switching added a universal primer site. One entry per CDR3 protein, called by TCRdb with MiXCR from the 5' RACE reads. The table records approximately 630,000 distinct CDR3 sequences, roughly 6.6% of them present only once. In the case of this clonotype: Its specificity is unknown.

These data are also associated with another study on yellow fever vaccine responses in identical twins. That report adds: Reports say the vaccine T cell response in twins looked partly convergent and partly personalized.

The rearrangement joins TRBV15 to TRBJ1-3; no reliable D call. The sequenced sample was PBMCs. The sequence was obtained from a woman aged 18-29 years in good health. The CDR3 sequence: CATSRDSSWGGNTIYF. The CDR3 DNA is TGTGCCACCAGCAGAGACAGTTCTTGGGGTGGAAACACCATATATTTT.